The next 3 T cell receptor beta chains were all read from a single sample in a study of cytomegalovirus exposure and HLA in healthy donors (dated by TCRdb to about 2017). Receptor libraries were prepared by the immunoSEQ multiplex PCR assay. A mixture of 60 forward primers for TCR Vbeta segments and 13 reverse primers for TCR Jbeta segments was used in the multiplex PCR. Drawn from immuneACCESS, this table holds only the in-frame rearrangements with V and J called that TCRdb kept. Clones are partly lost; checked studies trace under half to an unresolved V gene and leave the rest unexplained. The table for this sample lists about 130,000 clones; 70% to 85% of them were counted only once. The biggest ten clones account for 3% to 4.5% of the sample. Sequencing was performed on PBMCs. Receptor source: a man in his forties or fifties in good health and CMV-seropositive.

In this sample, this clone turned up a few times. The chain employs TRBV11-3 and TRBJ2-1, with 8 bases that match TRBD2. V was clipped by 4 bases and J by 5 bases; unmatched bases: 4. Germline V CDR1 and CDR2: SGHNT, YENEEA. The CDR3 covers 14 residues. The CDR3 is CASSYLAGNNEQFF. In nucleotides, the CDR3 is TGTGCCAGCAGCTACCTAGCGGGTAACAATGAGCAGTTCTTC.

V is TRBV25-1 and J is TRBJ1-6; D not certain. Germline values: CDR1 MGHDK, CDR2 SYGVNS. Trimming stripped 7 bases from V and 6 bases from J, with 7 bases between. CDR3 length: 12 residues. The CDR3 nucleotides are TGTGCCAGCAAAGCTGGTAATTCACCCCTCCACTTT. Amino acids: CASKAGNSPLHF.

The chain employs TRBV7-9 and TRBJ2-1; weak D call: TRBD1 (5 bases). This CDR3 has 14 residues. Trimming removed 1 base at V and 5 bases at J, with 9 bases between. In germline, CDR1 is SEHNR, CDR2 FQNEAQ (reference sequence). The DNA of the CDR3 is TGTGCCAGCAGCTTAGTGGCAGGGAACAATGAGCAGTTCTTC. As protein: CASSLVAGNNEQFF.